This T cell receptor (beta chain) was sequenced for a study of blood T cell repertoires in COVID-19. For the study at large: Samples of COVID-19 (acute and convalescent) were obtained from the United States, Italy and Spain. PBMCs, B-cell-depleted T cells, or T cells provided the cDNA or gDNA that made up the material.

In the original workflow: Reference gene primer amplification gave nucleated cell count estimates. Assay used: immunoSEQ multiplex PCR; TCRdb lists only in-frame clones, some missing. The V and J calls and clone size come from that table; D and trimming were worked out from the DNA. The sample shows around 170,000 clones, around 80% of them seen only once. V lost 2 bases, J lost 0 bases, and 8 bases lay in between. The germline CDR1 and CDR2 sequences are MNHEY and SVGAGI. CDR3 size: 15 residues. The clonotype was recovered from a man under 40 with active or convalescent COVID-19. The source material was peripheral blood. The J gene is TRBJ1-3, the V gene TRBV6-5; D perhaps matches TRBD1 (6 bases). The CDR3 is CASSYRTVSGNTIYF. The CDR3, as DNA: TGTGCCAGCAGTTACCGGACAGTCTCTGGAAACACCATATATTTT.